This paragraph reports one T cell receptor (beta chain). The data stem from a study of ipilimumab plus nivolumab after autologous stem cell transplantation. This table comes from immunoSEQ multiplex PCR, and its TCRdb copy is limited to in-frame clones, with some not included. This sample has around 84,000 clones, with approximately 86% found just once. The CDR3 is 13 amino acids. The V gene's germline CDR1 is MNHNS and CDR2 SASEGT. Between the trimmed V and J ends, which lost 6 bases and 6 bases, there was a span of 12 bases. Patients received nivolumab 3 mg/kg at weeks 1, 4, 7, 10, then fortnightly to week 26.

The receptor was derived from a male donor with diffuse large B-cell lymphoma. J is TRBJ2-1 and V is TRBV6-1; D is unresolved. The source material was PBMCs, sampled in a trial of ipilimumab plus nivolumab as post-transplant consolidation. This chain's CDR3 is CASSVGVSNEQFF. The CDR3 DNA reads TGTGCCAGCAGCGTCGGAGTCTCCAATGAGCAGTTCTTC.